This TCR beta chain comes out of a study of OX40 agonist ivuxolimab in advanced cancers. Study-wide context: The dose-escalation group included hepatocellular carcinoma, melanoma, renal cell carcinoma and head and neck cancer.

Libraries were prepared by immunoSEQ multiplex PCR; TCRdb keeps only in-frame clonotypes and omits some of them. Of 78,000 or so clones detected, 88% appear once; the ten largest clones hold 0.7% to 1%. The sequence derives from an adult with an advanced solid tumor such as melanoma, head and neck, liver or kidney cancer. The specimen was CD4+ or CD8+ T cells sorted from blood, collected in a trial of the OX40 agonist ivuxolimab.

The CDR3 nucleotides are TGTGCCAGCAGTGAGGACCCCCAGTGGGCGAAGAAGCTGTTTTTT. Amino acid sequence: CASSEDPQWAKKLFF. This chain joins TRBV2 and TRBJ2-2; D uncertain. Between the trimmed V and J ends, which lost 3 bases and 12 bases, there was a span of 20 bases. This CDR3 region has 15 residues. CDR1 is SNHLY and CDR2 is FYNNEI in the germline V gene.